This T cell receptor (beta chain) is from a study of T cell clonality in common variable immunodeficiency. CDR3 length equals 12 residues. Germline V gives CDR1 WNHNN, CDR2 SYGVQD (reference sequence). Trimming removed 4 bases from V and 6 bases from J; junction bases left unmatched: 3. In its sample, this clone was seen many times. What it recognizes is unknown. The missing CDR3 end, 3 residues past where the read stops, is filled in from the germline J gene. General observations from the study: In common variable immunodeficiency, TCR beta chains reportedly carried fewer deletions and N-nucleotide insertions.

CVID subjects were neither ill nor on immunomodulatory or immunosuppressive medication at sampling. The assay was immunoSEQ multiplex PCR, and TCRdb's table has in-frame clones only and misses some. The sample contains some 25,000 clones, none occurring once; 4% lies in the top ten. The rearrangement links TRBV10-1 to TRBJ2-7; TRBD2 aligns across 7 bases. The receptor was derived from a human donor with common variable immunodeficiency. The source material was peripheral blood mononuclear cells. The CDR3 loop is CASSVVAGEQYF. CDR3 DNA, as far as it was read: TGCGCCAGCAGTGTGGTAGCGGGCGAG.